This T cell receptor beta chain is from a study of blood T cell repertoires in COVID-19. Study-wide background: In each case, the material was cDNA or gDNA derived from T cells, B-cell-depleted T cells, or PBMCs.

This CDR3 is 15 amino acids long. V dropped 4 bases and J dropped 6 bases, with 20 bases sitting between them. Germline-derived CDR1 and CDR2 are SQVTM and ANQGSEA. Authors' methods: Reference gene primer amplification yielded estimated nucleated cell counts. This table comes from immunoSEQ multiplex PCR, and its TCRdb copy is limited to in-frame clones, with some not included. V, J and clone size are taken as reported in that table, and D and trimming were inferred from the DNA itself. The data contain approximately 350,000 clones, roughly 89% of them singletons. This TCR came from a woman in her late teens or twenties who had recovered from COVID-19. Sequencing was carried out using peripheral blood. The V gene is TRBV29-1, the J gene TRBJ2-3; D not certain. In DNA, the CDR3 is TGCAGCGTTGTTTATAGGAGCCCCACGTCTGATACGCAGTATTTT. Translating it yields CSVVYRSPTSDTQYF.